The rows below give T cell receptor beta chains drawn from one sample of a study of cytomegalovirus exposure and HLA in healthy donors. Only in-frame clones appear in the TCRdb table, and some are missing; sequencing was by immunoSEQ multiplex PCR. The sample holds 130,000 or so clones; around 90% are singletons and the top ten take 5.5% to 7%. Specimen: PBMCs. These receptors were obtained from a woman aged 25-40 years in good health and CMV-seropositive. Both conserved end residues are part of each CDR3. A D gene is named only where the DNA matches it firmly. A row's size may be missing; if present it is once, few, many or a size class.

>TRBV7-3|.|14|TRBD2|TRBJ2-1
TGTGCCAGCAGCGTAGCGGGAGGGCCCAGTGAGCAGTTCTTC
CASSVAGGPSEQFF
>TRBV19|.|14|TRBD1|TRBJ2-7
TGTGCCAGTAGTAGGGGGACAGGTCGGAACGAGCAGTACTTC
CASSRGTGRNEQYF
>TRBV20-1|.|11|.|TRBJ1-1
TGCAGTGCCCCGGCGACAGATGAAGCTTTCTTT
CSAPATDEAFF
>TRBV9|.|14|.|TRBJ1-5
TGTGCCAGCAGCGCAGACATGAGCAATCAGCCCCAGCATTTT
CASSADMSNQPQHF
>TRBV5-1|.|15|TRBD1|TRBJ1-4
TGCGCCAGCAGCTTCCTTGGACAGGGGAATGAAAAACTGTTTTTT
CASSFLGQGNEKLFF
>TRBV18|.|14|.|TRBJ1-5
TGTGCCAGCTCACCCGTGGGAGGGGATCAGCCCCAGCATTTT
CASSPVGGDQPQHF
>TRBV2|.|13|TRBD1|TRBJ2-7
TGTGCCAGCACCACAACAGGGGGATACGAGCAGTACTTC
CASTTTGGYEQYF
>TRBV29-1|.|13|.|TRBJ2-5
TGCAGCGTTTTCACACAGGGTCAAGAGACCCAGTACTTC
CSVFTQGQETQYF
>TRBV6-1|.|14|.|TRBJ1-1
TGTGCCAGCAGCCGGGGAGGGGGACACACTGAAGCTTTCTTT
CASSRGGGHTEAFF
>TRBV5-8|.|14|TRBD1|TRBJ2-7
TGTGCCACCGTGGACCGGACAGGGTTTTACGAGCAGTACTTC
CATVDRTGFYEQYF
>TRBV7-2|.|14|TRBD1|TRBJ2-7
TGTGCCAGCAGCCCCCGACAGGGCGCCTACGAGCAGTACTTC
CASSPRQGAYEQYF
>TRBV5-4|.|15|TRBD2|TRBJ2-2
TGTGCCAGCAGCCAGACTAGCGGGGGGACCGGGGAGCTGTTTTTT
CASSQTSGGTGELFF
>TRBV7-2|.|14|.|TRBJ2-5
TGTGCCAGCAGCCTAGCGAGGAGCCAAGAGACCCAGTACTTC
CASSLARSQETQYF
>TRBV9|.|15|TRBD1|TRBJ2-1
TGTGCCAGCAGCGTAGCTCCGAACGGACAGGGGGCAGAGTTCTTC
CASSVAPNGQGAEFF
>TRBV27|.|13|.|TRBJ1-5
TGTGCCAGCAGAGGGGCCCTCAATCAGCCCCAGCATTTT
CASRGALNQPQHF
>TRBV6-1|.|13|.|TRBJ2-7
TGTGCCAGCAATTACAGGACGACCTACGAGCAGTACTTC
CASNYRTTYEQYF
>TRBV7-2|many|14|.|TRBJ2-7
TGTGCCAGCAGCTTAGTTTCTAGTCGGGGGGAGCAGTACTTC
CASSLVSSRGEQYF
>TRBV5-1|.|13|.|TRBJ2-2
TGCGCCAGCAGCTTGCAGGGGACCGGGGAGCTGTTTTTT
CASSLQGTGELFF
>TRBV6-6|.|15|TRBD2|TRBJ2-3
TGTGCCAGCAGGATAAGCGGGGGCAGCACAGATACGCAGTATTTT
CASRISGGSTDTQYF
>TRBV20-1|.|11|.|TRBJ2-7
TGCAGTACTTCTCGCCTCTACGAGCAGTACTTC
CSTSRLYEQYF
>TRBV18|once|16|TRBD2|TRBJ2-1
TGTGCCAGCTCACCCCGACTAGCGGGAGTGGGGAATGAGCAGTTCTTC
CASSPRLAGVGNEQFF
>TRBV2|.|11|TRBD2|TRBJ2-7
TGTGCCAGCAAGGCGGGGGGATATCGGTACTTC
CASKAGGYRYF
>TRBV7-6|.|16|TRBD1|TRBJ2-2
TGTGCCAGCAGCCCAACGGGACAGATGAACACCGGGGAGCTGTTTTTT
CASSPTGQMNTGELFF
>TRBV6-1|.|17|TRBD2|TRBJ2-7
TGTGCCAGCAGTGGACTAGCGGGGGCCTCATCCGACTACGAGCAGTACTTC
CASSGLAGASSDYEQYF
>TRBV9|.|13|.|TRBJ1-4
TGTGCCAGCAGCGAGTGGGGGGGTGAAAAACTGTTTTTT
CASSEWGGEKLFF
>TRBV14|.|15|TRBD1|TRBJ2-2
TGTGCCAGCAGCCCCTCAGGGGGCTACACCGGGGAGCTGTTTTTT
CASSPSGGYTGELFF
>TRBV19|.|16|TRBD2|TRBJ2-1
TGTGCCAGTAGTAGTTGGACTAGCGGATCCTACAATGAGCAGTTCTTC
CASSSWTSGSYNEQFF
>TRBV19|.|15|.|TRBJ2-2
TGTGCCAGTACCAGTCCCGGGGGGAACACCGGGGAGCTGTTTTTT
CASTSPGGNTGELFF
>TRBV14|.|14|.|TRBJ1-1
TGTGCCAGCAGCCAAGATGCAGGGAACACTGAAGCTTTCTTT
CASSQDAGNTEAFF
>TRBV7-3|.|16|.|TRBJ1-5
TGTGCCAGCAGCTTCGAGGGTACCTATAGCAATCAGCCCCAGCATTTT
CASSFEGTYSNQPQHF
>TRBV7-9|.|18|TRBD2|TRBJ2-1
TGTGCCAGCAGCTTAGCGAAGGCAGCGGGAGGGCTCAACAATGAGCAGTTCTTC
CASSLAKAAGGLNNEQFF
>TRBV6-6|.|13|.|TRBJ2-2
TGTGCCAGCAGTTACGACGGGAACGGGGAGCTGTTTTTT
CASSYDGNGELFF
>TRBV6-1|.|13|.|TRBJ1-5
TGTGCCAGCAGTCCTATAGTTGGTCAGCCCCAGCATTTT
CASSPIVGQPQHF
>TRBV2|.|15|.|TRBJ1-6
TGTGCCAGCAGGGACTGGAGCTCCTATAATTCACCCCTCCACTTT
CASRDWSSYNSPLHF
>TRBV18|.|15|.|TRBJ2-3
TGTGCCAGCTCACCCGGACAGGGAGGGCCAGATACGCAGTATTTT
CASSPGQGGPDTQYF
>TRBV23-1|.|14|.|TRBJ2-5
TGCGCCAGCAGTCAACCGGGGGATCAAGAGACCCAGTACTTC
CASSQPGDQETQYF
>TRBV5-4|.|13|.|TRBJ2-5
TGTGCCAGCAGCTTGGGACACGCAGAGACCCAGTACTTC
CASSLGHAETQYF
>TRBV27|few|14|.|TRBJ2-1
TGTGCCAGCAGTTTCCCCGGGACAGCGGGCCCCCAGTTCTTC
CASSFPGTAGPQFF
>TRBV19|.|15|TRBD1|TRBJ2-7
TGTGCCAGTAGTTTTACAGGGGGCGCGTCCTACGAGCAGTACTTC
CASSFTGGASYEQYF
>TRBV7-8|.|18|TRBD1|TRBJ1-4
TGTGCCAGCAGCCTTAGAGCAGGGGGCGATAGGGCTAATGAAAAACTGTTTTTT
CASSLRAGGDRANEKLFF
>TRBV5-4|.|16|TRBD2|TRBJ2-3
TGTGCCAGCAGCTTTCAGCGGGGCCTAAGCACAGATACGCAGTATTTT
CASSFQRGLSTDTQYF